Each of the 18 T cell receptor beta chains below was sequenced from the same sample in a study of blood T cell repertoires in COVID-19. Profiled with immunoSEQ multiplex PCR; TCRdb holds only in-frame clones, not every one. Of 200,000 to 250,000 clones in the sample, roughly 90% are singletons; the top ten hold around 6.9%. Sequences were obtained from peripheral blood. The receptor source for this set is a man in his sixties who had recovered from COVID-19.

J is TRBJ1-2 and V is TRBV14, with D hard to call. Per the germline V gene, CDR1 is SGHDN and CDR2 is FVKESK. This CDR3 comprises 12 residues. V was pared by 1 base and J by 7 bases, with 7 bases between. The CDR3 loop is CASSQAAGGYTF. The DNA for the CDR3 is TGTGCCAGCAGCCAAGCCGCGGGTGGCTACACCTTC.

This clone has only one observation. V gene TRBV29-1 combines with J gene TRBJ2-1; 10 nucleotides line up with TRBD1. Per the germline V gene, CDR1 is SQVTM and CDR2 is ANQGSEA. This CDR3 is 14 amino acids long. V lost 6 bases to trimming and J lost 10 bases; unmatched junction nucleotides: 12. The CDR3 loop is CSVAPGQGYREQFF. The CDR3 DNA sequence: TGCAGCGTAGCCCCGGGACAGGGGTATAGGGAGCAGTTCTTC.

The chain has TRBV19 and TRBJ2-2, with TRBD1 matching 10 bases. CDR3 length: 14 residues. Germline V gene lookup returns CDR1 LNHDA and CDR2 SQIVND (reference sequence). V was clipped by 10 bases and J by 4 bases; unmatched bases: 6. The CDR3 DNA sequence: TGTGCCACCAGGACAGGGGGGCGCACCGGGGAGCTGTTTTTT. The encoded protein is CATRTGGRTGELFF.

This chain joins TRBV6-1 and TRBJ1-2, with a possible D match to TRBD1 (6 bases). Trimming shortened V by 4 bases and J by 11 bases, and 26 bases separated the two germline ends. The CDR3 has 16 amino acids. Per the germline V gene, CDR1 is MNHNS and CDR2 is SASEGT. The CDR3 coding sequence is TGTGCCAGCAGTGGGGGACACGTATCCGAAGGATGGGTTTACACCTTC. Translation: CASSGGHVSEGWVYTF.

This rearrangement joins TRBV7-9 to TRBJ2-1; TRBD2 agrees at 7 bases. The ends lost 5 bases at V and 0 bases at J; junction bases unmatched: 7. Per germline, CDR1 SEHNR and CDR2 FQNEAQ (reference sequence). CDR3 size: 16 residues. Here the CDR3 reads CASSQSGISSYNEQFF. CDR3 in DNA: TGTGCCAGCAGCCAAAGCGGGATTTCCTCCTACAATGAGCAGTTCTTC. Filled out from reference TRBV7-9 and TRBJ2-1, the complete variable domain reads DTGVSQNPRHKITKRGQNVTFRCDPISEHNRLYWYRQTLGQGPEFLTYFQNEAQLEKSRLLSDRFSAERPKGSFSTLEIQRTEQGDSAMYLCASSQSGISSYNEQFFGPGTRLTVL.

The gene calls are TRBV2 and TRBJ1-1, with 10 bases lining up with TRBD1. Germline V gives CDR1 SNHLY, CDR2 FYNNEI. Trimming removed 8 bases from V and 4 bases from J; junction bases left unmatched: 7. The CDR3 covers 14 residues. CDR3 protein: CASLDRGQVTEAFF. In DNA, the CDR3 is TGTGCCAGCCTCGACAGGGGGCAGGTCACTGAAGCTTTCTTT.

A word on this clone: Different DNA sequences within this sample yield the same CDR3. This chain joins TRBV5-1 and TRBJ2-1; 10 bases are shared with TRBD2. The CDR3 contains 15 residues. Unmatched junction bases numbered 1, after V lost 2 bases and J lost 2 bases. Germline CDR1 reads SGHRS; CDR2 reads YFSETQ. The CDR3 region has the DNA TGCGCCAGCAGCTTTCTAGCGGGGGCCTACAATGAGCAGTTCTTC. It translates to CASSFLAGAYNEQFF.

In nucleotides, the CDR3 is TGTGCCACCGGAGACAGAACAGATACGCAGTATTTT. Its translation: CATGDRTDTQYF. This chain links TRBV24-1 with TRBJ2-3; D is possibly TRBD1 (5 bases). V was shortened by 9 bases and J by 3 bases, with 9 bases between the two germline ends. In germline, CDR1 is KGHDR, CDR2 SFDVKD. The CDR3 is 12 amino acids.

J is TRBJ2-1 and V is TRBV18; 7 bases line up with TRBD2. The CDR3 contains 14 residues. The junction had 5 bases not matched to a gene; V was cut back by 3 bases and J by 6 bases. CDR1 KGHSH and CDR2 LQKENI come from the germline V gene. In DNA, the CDR3 is TGTGCCAGCTCACCTGGCGGGAGAAGCAATGAGCAGTTCTTC. Amino acids: CASSPGGRSNEQFF.

V gene TRBV7-2 combines with J gene TRBJ2-2; a weak D match, TRBD2 (6 bases). V was cut by 5 bases and J by 7 bases, with 14 bases left in between. The CDR3 sequence is 14 residues long. From germline, CDR1 is SGHTA and CDR2 FQGNSA. The CDR3 nucleotides read TGTGCCAGCAGCCCTCTAGCGAATGACGGGGAGCTGTTTTTT. This sequence encodes CASSPLANDGELFF.

The J gene is TRBJ1-4, the V gene TRBV28, with a possible D match to TRBD1 (5 bases). The V and J ends lost 6 bases and 8 bases respectively, with 13 bases between them. The CDR3 totals 13 residues. Germline V lookup: CDR1 MDHEN, CDR2 SYDVKM. CDR3 protein: CASSADKEEKLFF. The DNA for the CDR3 is TGTGCCAGCAGCGCGGACAAGGAAGAAAAACTGTTTTTT. The entire variable domain, with the rest obtained from reference TRBV28 and TRBJ1-4, is as follows: DVKVTQSSRYLVKRTGEKVFLECVQDMDHENMFWYRQDPGLGLRLIYFSYDVKMKEKGDIPEGYSVSREKKERFSLILESASTNQTSMYLCASSADKEEKLFFGSGTQLSVL.

The chain is built from TRBV9 and TRBJ2-3, with 8 nucleotides matching TRBD2. CDR1 and CDR2 (germline): SGDLS, YYNGEE. V shed 3 bases, J shed 6 bases, and the junction held 15 bases outside the gene matches. CDR3 length: 17 amino acids. The CDR3 nucleotides read TGTGCCAGCAGCGCCGCGGGGGTAGCGGGGTATAGGGATACGCAGTATTTT. It specifies CASSAAGVAGYRDTQYF.

The rearrangement uses TRBV19 and TRBJ1-2; no reliable D call. The length of the CDR3 is 14 residues. V was cut by 8 bases and J by 3 bases, with 16 bases left in between. Germline V gene sequence: CDR1 LNHDA, CDR2 SQIVND (reference sequence). The CDR3 DNA follows: TGTGCCAGTGGTGGCAGGCATGCTGACTATGGCTACACCTTC. This sequence encodes CASGGRHADYGYTF.

The V gene is TRBV7-8, the J gene TRBJ1-6, with no clear D. Germline lookup yields CDR1 SGHVS and CDR2 FQNEAQ. V was trimmed by 0 bases and J by 7 bases, leaving 7 bases between them. This CDR3 is 14 amino acids long. In DNA, the CDR3 is TGTGCCAGCAGCTTAGCTCGTAGAAATTCACCCCTCCACTTT. Its protein is CASSLARRNSPLHF.

This chain joins TRBV19 and TRBJ1-4; 11 nucleotides agree with TRBD1. The V segment lost 6 bases and the J segment 0 bases; nucleotides outside the gene matches: 9. The CDR3 consists of 18 residues. Germline V gene data show CDR1 as LNHDA and CDR2 as SQIVND (reference sequence). The CDR3 protein is CASRWKDRGLSTNEKLFF. The CDR3 DNA follows: TGTGCCAGTAGATGGAAGGACAGGGGGCTTTCAACTAATGAAAAACTGTTTTTT.

The gene calls are TRBV9 and TRBJ2-3, with D maybe TRBD2 (6 bases). Between the trimmed V and J ends, which lost 4 bases and 3 bases, there was a span of 9 bases. In germline, CDR1 is SGDLS, CDR2 YYNGEE. This CDR3 is built from 13 residues. This CDR3 is CASSPAGTDTQYF. For the CDR3, the DNA is TGTGCCAGCAGCCCGGCGGGGACAGATACGCAGTATTTT. The whole variable domain, remainder taken from reference TRBV9 and TRBJ2-3, is DSGVTQTPKHLITATGQRVTLRCSPRSGDLSVYWYQQSLDQGLQFLIQYYNGEERAKGNILERFSAQQFPDLHSELNLSSLELGDSALYFCASSPAGTDTQYFGPGTRLTVL.

The V call is TRBV7-3, the J call TRBJ1-2; tentatively, D is TRBD1 (5 bases). Trimming removed 5 bases from V and 4 bases from J, with 17 bases in between. The length of the CDR3 is 15 residues. Germline CDR1 reads SGHTA; CDR2 reads FQGTGA. CDR3 nucleotides: TGTGCCAGCAGCCCTGGGACTGGGGGATCCTATGGCTACACCTTC. It translates to CASSPGTGGSYGYTF.

The chain couples TRBV10-3 to TRBJ1-5; D is possibly TRBD1 (5 bases). This CDR3 contains 16 residues. Germline V CDR1 and CDR2: ENHRY, SYGVKD. Trimming took off 0 bases at V and 1 base at J, with 10 bases between the two ends. This CDR3 reads CAISESGGRSNQPQHF. The DNA for the CDR3 is TGTGCCATCAGTGAGTCGGGGGGGAGAAGCAATCAGCCCCAGCATTTT.